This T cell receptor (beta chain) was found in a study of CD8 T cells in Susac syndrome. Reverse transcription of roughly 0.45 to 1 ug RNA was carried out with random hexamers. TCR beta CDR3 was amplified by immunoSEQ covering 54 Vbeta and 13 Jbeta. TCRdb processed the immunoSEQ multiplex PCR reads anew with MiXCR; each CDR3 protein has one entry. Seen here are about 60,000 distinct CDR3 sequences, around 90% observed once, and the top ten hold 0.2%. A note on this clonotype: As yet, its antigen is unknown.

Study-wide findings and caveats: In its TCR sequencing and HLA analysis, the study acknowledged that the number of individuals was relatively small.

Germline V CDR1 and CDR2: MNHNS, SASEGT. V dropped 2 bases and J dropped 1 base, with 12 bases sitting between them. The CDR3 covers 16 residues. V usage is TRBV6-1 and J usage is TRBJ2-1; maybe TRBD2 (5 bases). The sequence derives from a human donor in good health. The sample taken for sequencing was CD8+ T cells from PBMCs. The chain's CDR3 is CASSEIGAGSYNEQFF. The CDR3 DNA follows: TGTGCCAGCAGTGAAATAGGTGCGGGTTCCTACAATGAGCAGTTCTTC.